These T cell receptor beta chains were read from a single sample in a study of blood T cell repertoires in COVID-19. Repertoires were generated with immunoSEQ multiplex PCR, while TCRdb's copy carries only in-frame clones and drops some. Of approximately 300,000 clones listed, 92% were seen once; the top ten hold approximately 18%. Sample: PBMCs or T cells enriched from blood (not recorded which). Receptors originate from a woman in her 30s who had recovered from COVID-19. Both conserved end residues are part of each CDR3. Fields, in order: clone size, V gene, D gene, J gene, CDR3 DNA, CDR3 protein. A D gene is named only where the DNA matches it firmly. Some rows mark clone size as missing; the rest say once, few, many or name a class of expanded clone.

size: .; V: TRBV6-5; D: TRBD1; J: TRBJ2-7; DNA: TGTGCCAGTGCGACAGGGGGGACCTGGGACTACGAGCAGTACTTC; CDR3: CASATGGTWDYEQYF
size: .; V: TRBV19; D: TRBD1; J: TRBJ2-1; DNA: TGTGCCAGTACCCCTCACCTAAGGACAGGGATAGACAATGAGCAGTTCTTC; CDR3: CASTPHLRTGIDNEQFF
size: .; V: TRBV2; D: TRBD1; J: TRBJ1-5; DNA: TGTGCCAGCAGTACAGGGGGTAATCAGCCCCAGCATTTT; CDR3: CASSTGGNQPQHF
size: .; V: TRBV28; D: TRBD1; J: TRBJ1-2; DNA: TGTGCCAGCAGTTTAGGGACAGACCTCTATGGCTACACCTTC; CDR3: CASSLGTDLYGYTF
size: .; V: TRBV5-4; D: .; J: TRBJ1-1; DNA: TGTGCCAGCAGAGACATGAACACTGAAGCTTTCTTT; CDR3: CASRDMNTEAFF
size: .; V: TRBV6-5; D: TRBD2; J: TRBJ2-3; DNA: TGTGCCAGCAGTTCCCGGGGGGGGGTAGATACGCAGTATTTT; CDR3: CASSSRGGVDTQYF
size: .; V: TRBV21-1; D: .; J: TRBJ2-1; DNA: TGTGCCAGTCCTAGCGGGAGGAGTTACAATGAGCAGTTCTTC; CDR3: CASPSGRSYNEQFF
size: .; V: TRBV7-8; D: TRBD2; J: TRBJ2-7; DNA: TGTGCCAGCAGCTTAGCTTCAGGACTAGCAGGCTACGAGCAGTACTTC; CDR3: CASSLASGLAGYEQYF
size: .; V: TRBV5-1; D: .; J: TRBJ2-4; DNA: TGCGCCAGCAGCTTGTCGCGGCTCAAAAACATTCAGTACTTC; CDR3: CASSLSRLKNIQYF
size: .; V: TRBV9; D: .; J: TRBJ1-1; DNA: TGTGCCAGCAGCCCCGGACTGTCAAACACTGAAGCTTTCTTT; CDR3: CASSPGLSNTEAFF
size: .; V: TRBV6-4; D: .; J: TRBJ2-7; DNA: TGTGCCAGCAGTGAGACAGCAGGGCCCTACGAGCAGTACTTC; CDR3: CASSETAGPYEQYF
size: .; V: TRBV15; D: TRBD2; J: TRBJ2-7; DNA: TGTGCCACCAGCAGAGATTACGGGACTAGCAATCGCGAGCAGTACTTC; CDR3: CATSRDYGTSNREQYF
size: .; V: TRBV12-3/TRBV12-4; D: .; J: TRBJ1-2; DNA: TGTGCCAGCAGTTTTGGGGCCGGCTATGGCTACACCTTC; CDR3: CASSFGAGYGYTF
size: .; V: TRBV20-1; D: TRBD1; J: TRBJ1-2; DNA: TGCAGTGCGAGAAGACAGGGTGGCTACACCTTC; CDR3: CSARRQGGYTF
size: .; V: TRBV13; D: .; J: TRBJ1-1; DNA: TGTGCCAGCAGCTTAGTGTCGGGGGGCGGAGCTTTCTTT; CDR3: CASSLVSGGGAFF
size: .; V: TRBV7-9; D: TRBD1; J: TRBJ2-6; DNA: TGTGCCACCGACAGGGGAACCGGCTCTGGGGCCAACGTCCTGACTTTC; CDR3: CATDRGTGSGANVLTF
size: .; V: TRBV18; D: TRBD2; J: TRBJ2-3; DNA: TGTGCCAGCTCGCCCGGACTAGCTCCAGATACGCAGTATTTT; CDR3: CASSPGLAPDTQYF
size: .; V: TRBV6-2/TRBV6-3; D: .; J: TRBJ2-3; DNA: TGTGCCAGCAGTTATTCCTCCTTCACAGATACGCAGTATTTT; CDR3: CASSYSSFTDTQYF
size: .; V: TRBV9; D: .; J: TRBJ1-1; DNA: TGTGCCAGCAGCGTAGGGGCAGGGCGAAACACTGAAGCTTTCTTT; CDR3: CASSVGAGRNTEAFF
size: once; V: TRBV7-8; D: .; J: TRBJ1-6; DNA: TGTGCCAGCAGCCCCCGGGCGGGAGGTAATTCACCCCTCCACTTT; CDR3: CASSPRAGGNSPLHF
size: few; V: TRBV7-9; D: .; J: TRBJ2-7; DNA: TGTGCCAGCAGCCTGACAGTAATGAACTCCTACGAGCAGTACTTC; CDR3: CASSLTVMNSYEQYF
size: .; V: TRBV12-3/TRBV12-4; D: .; J: TRBJ2-5; DNA: TGTGCCAGCAGTCCACAGGGCCAGACCCAGTACTTC; CDR3: CASSPQGQTQYF